The 25 T cell receptor beta chains reported below all come from one sample, sequenced in a study of blood T cell repertoires in COVID-19. Profiled with immunoSEQ multiplex PCR; TCRdb holds only in-frame clones, not every one. The data show some 380,000 clones, 81% seen once. What was sequenced was peripheral blood. All receptors come from a human donor with acute or convalescent COVID-19. The donor label of this sample is uncertain.

The genes are TRBV5-1 and TRBJ2-3; D uncertain. This CDR3 spans 13 amino acids. V lost 1 base, J lost 5 bases, and 8 bases lay in between. Germline V gene data show CDR1 as SGHRS and CDR2 as YFSETQ. The CDR3: CASSLSPGDTQYF. Here the CDR3 DNA reads TGCGCCAGCAGCTTGTCCCCAGGAGATACGCAGTATTTT. The complete variable domain, with remaining parts taken from reference TRBV5-1 and TRBJ2-3, reads KAGVTQTPRYLIKTRGQQVTLSCSPISGHRSVSWYQQTPGQGLQFLFEYFSETQRNKGNFPGRFSGRQFSNSRSEMNVSTLELGDSALYLCASSLSPGDTQYFGPGTRLTVL.

V and J are TRBV5-1 and TRBJ1-1; a possible D gene is TRBD1 (5 bases). Trimming removed 5 bases at V and 4 bases at J, with 12 bases between. Germline CDR1 reads SGHRS; CDR2 reads YFSETQ. The CDR3 spans 13 residues. CDR3 sequence: CASSFTGVTEAFF. The CDR3 DNA reads TGCGCCAGCAGTTTTACAGGTGTCACTGAAGCTTTCTTT.

The chain combines TRBV3-1 (or the pseudogene TRBV3-2) with TRBJ2-7; D is unclear. V lost 1 base, J lost 1 base, and 5 bases lay in between. The CDR3 spans 13 residues. Germline CDR1 and CDR2: LGHDT and YNNKEL (reference sequence). The CDR3 region is CASSQAMSYEQYF. CDR3 bases: TGTGCCAGCAGCCAAGCTATGTCCTACGAGCAGTACTTC.

The count of this clone is one. The V and J genes are TRBV6-5 and TRBJ2-7, with 11 positions matching TRBD1. CDR1 is MNHEY, CDR2 SVGAGI, per germline. V lost 6 bases, J lost 6 bases, and 4 bases stayed unmatched. The CDR3 covers 13 residues. The CDR3, as DNA: TGTGCCAGCAGCTCGGGACAGGGGGGCGAGCAGTACTTC. Encoded protein: CASSSGQGGEQYF.

This clone has only one observation. The CDR3 DNA sequence: TGTGCCAGCAGTTTAGCGGCACCGCAGAACACTGAAGCTTTCTTT. Amino acids: CASSLAAPQNTEAFF. The V and J genes are TRBV28 and TRBJ1-1; D remains ambiguous. Germline CDR1 is MDHEN and CDR2 is SYDVKM. The CDR3 spans 15 residues. V was cut by 2 bases and J by 1 base, with 11 bases left in between. Full variable domain (rest looked up from reference TRBV28 and TRBJ1-1): DVKVTQSSRYLVKRTGEKVFLECVQDMDHENMFWYRQDPGLGLRLIYFSYDVKMKEKGDIPEGYSVSREKKERFSLILESASTNQTSMYLCASSLAAPQNTEAFFGQGTRLTVV.

Details on this clone: Other DNA sequences in this sample translate to the same CDR3. The chain employs TRBV18 and TRBJ2-7, with 14 bases fitting TRBD2. The V segment lost 6 bases and the J segment 3 bases; nucleotides outside the gene matches: 4. The CDR3 extends over 15 amino acids. The V gene's germline CDR1 is KGHSH and CDR2 LQKENI. CDR3 sequence: CASSQGLAGVYEQYF. The CDR3 DNA is TGTGCCAGCTCCCAGGGACTAGCGGGAGTCTACGAGCAGTACTTC.

This clone was recorded once. The chain employs TRBV5-4 and TRBJ1-2; 7 positions agree with TRBD1. The CDR3 contains 14 residues. The V segment lost 3 bases and the J segment 8 bases; nucleotides outside the gene matches: 10. Germline CDR1 and CDR2: SGHNT and YYREEE (reference sequence). CDR3 loop: CASSSGTVLRGYTF. In DNA, the CDR3 is TGTGCCAGCAGCTCCGGGACAGTTCTCCGAGGCTACACCTTC.

The chain is built from TRBV2 and TRBJ2-3; D uncertain. CDR3 length: 11 amino acids. V was pared by 8 bases and J by 3 bases, with 6 bases between. In germline, CDR1 is SNHLY, CDR2 FYNNEI. CDR3 nucleotides: TGTGCCAGCCAAAAAACAGATACGCAGTATTTT. Protein: CASQKTDTQYF.

CDR3 DNA sequence: TGTGCCAGCAGTGACGATCGGTCCAACACAGATACGCAGTATTTT. It codes for CASSDDRSNTDTQYF. The rearrangement links TRBV6-4 to TRBJ2-3; D uncertain. This CDR3 spans 15 amino acids. Per the germline V gene, CDR1 is MRHNA and CDR2 is SNTAGT. The V end was cut by 2 bases, the J end by 2 bases, with 11 bases between.

The chain joins TRBV30 to TRBJ2-1; the D gene is possibly TRBD2 (6 bases). The V gene's germline CDR1 is GTSNPN and CDR2 SVGIG (reference sequence). The length of the CDR3 is 17 residues. The V gene lost 2 bases and the J gene lost 6 bases, with 23 bases spanning the gap. The CDR3 is CAWSTLSSMDYLNEQFF. CDR3 DNA sequence: TGTGCCTGGAGTACCCTTAGTTCAATGGACTACCTCAATGAGCAGTTCTTC.

This clone was picked up a small number of times. This chain joins TRBV7-2 and TRBJ2-1, with 11 bases matching TRBD2. CDR3 length: 19 residues. J lost 0 bases, V lost 0 bases, and 7 bases had no gene match. Per germline, CDR1 SGHTA and CDR2 FQGNSA. The CDR3 bases are TGTGCCAGCAGCTTAGCGATCAAGACTAGCGGGGCCTCCTACAATGAGCAGTTCTTC. It translates to CASSLAIKTSGASYNEQFF.

The chain links TRBV5-1 to TRBJ2-3; D is unclear. The CDR3 extends over 15 amino acids. Trimming stripped 0 bases from V and 4 bases from J, with 12 bases between. Looked up from germline, CDR1 is SGHRS and CDR2 is YFSETQ. The CDR3 spells CASSLVLGASDTQYF. The CDR3 DNA reads TGCGCCAGCAGCTTGGTATTAGGAGCATCAGATACGCAGTATTTT.

The sample holds one count of this clone. The chain links TRBV28 to TRBJ2-7; 12 bases map to TRBD1. The CDR3 totals 16 residues. In germline, CDR1 is MDHEN, CDR2 SYDVKM. J lost 3 bases, V lost 7 bases, and 10 bases had no gene match. The DNA of the CDR3 is TGTGCCAGCACCCTACAGGGGACAGGGGGCAGCTACGAGCAGTACTTC. Its translation: CASTLQGTGGSYEQYF.

This rearrangement joins TRBV19 to TRBJ2-3; a weak D match, TRBD2 (5 bases). Germline values: CDR1 LNHDA, CDR2 SQIVND (reference sequence). Trimming cost V 3 bases and J 2 bases, with 15 bases left between them. CDR3 length equals 16 residues. The CDR3 region is CASSILGNGNTDTQYF. CDR3 nucleotides: TGTGCCAGTAGTATTCTTGGGAACGGGAACACAGATACGCAGTATTTT.

The chain combines TRBV5-1 with TRBJ2-7; D is perhaps TRBD1 (7 bases). The CDR3 has 15 amino acids. V shed 4 bases and J shed 2 bases, with 16 bases lying between them. Germline CDR1 SGHRS, CDR2 YFSETQ. Here the CDR3 reads CASSLRGDSTYEQYF. CDR3 nucleotide sequence: TGCGCCAGCAGCCTGAGGGGGGACAGTACCTACGAGCAGTACTTC.

The V gene is TRBV30, the J gene TRBJ1-1; D is unresolved. V gave up 0 bases and J gave up 6 bases, with 8 bases separating them. CDR3 length equals 12 residues. The V gene's germline CDR1 is GTSNPN and CDR2 SVGIG (reference sequence). The CDR3 sequence is CAWSVTEAEAFF. CDR3 nucleotide sequence: TGTGCCTGGAGTGTGACTGAGGCTGAAGCTTTCTTT.

The V gene is TRBV6-5, the J gene TRBJ1-1; no reliable D call. Per germline, CDR1 MNHEY and CDR2 SVGAGI. The CDR3 is 12 residues long. V was shortened by 5 bases and J by 1 base, with 5 bases between the two germline ends. The CDR3 region has the DNA TGTGCCAGCAGTCCGAGGAACACTGAAGCTTTCTTT. It encodes CASSPRNTEAFF.

The V gene is TRBV27, the J gene TRBJ1-1; D remains ambiguous. Germline CDR1 and CDR2: MNHEY and SMNVEV (reference sequence). Trimming shortened V by 6 bases and J by 10 bases, and 9 bases separated the two germline ends. The CDR3 covers 10 residues. The CDR3 here is CASSPCGAFF. CDR3 bases: TGTGCCAGCAGCCCCTGCGGAGCTTTCTTT.

This chain joins TRBV29-1 and TRBJ2-1; maybe TRBD2 (6 bases). The CDR3 loop spans 14 amino acids. Germline V gives CDR1 SQVTM, CDR2 ANQGSEA. With 6 bases removed from V and 5 bases from J, the gap between germline ends came to 17 bases. The CDR3 DNA follows: TGCAGCGTCCGCGGGCCGGGACTTCACAATGAGCAGTTCTTC. This sequence encodes CSVRGPGLHNEQFF.

J is TRBJ2-1 and V is TRBV7-2, with 7 bases fitting TRBD2. This CDR3 comprises 17 residues. Unmatched junction bases numbered 11, after V lost 5 bases and J lost 1 base. Germline assignment: CDR1 SGHTA and CDR2 FQGNSA. CDR3 nucleotides: TGTGCCAGCAGCCGCTGGTCGGGAGGTCGGTCCTACAATGAGCAGTTCTTC. It specifies CASSRWSGGRSYNEQFF.

This clone was recorded only once. This rearrangement joins TRBV28 to TRBJ1-6; 9 bases map to TRBD1. Germline lookup yields CDR1 MDHEN and CDR2 SYDVKM. Trimming at V came to 1 base and at J to 6 bases, leaving 4 bases not matched to a gene. The CDR3 sequence is 16 residues long. CDR3 region: CASSLFTGGFNSPLHF. DNA for the CDR3: TGTGCCAGCAGTTTATTCACAGGGGGCTTTAATTCACCCCTCCACTTT. The variable domain in full, completed from reference TRBV28 and TRBJ1-6, reads DVKVTQSSRYLVKRTGEKVFLECVQDMDHENMFWYRQDPGLGLRLIYFSYDVKMKEKGDIPEGYSVSREKKERFSLILESASTNQTSMYLCASSLFTGGFNSPLHFGNGTRLTVT.

This chain uses TRBV28 with TRBJ2-5, with D tentatively TRBD2 (6 bases). Germline CDR1 is MDHEN and CDR2 is SYDVKM. This CDR3 comprises 15 residues. The ends were cut back, 2 bases at V and 5 bases at J, with 15 bases in the middle. The CDR3 here is CASSLQDYSRETQYF. As DNA, the CDR3 is TGTGCCAGCAGTTTACAGGACTACTCCCGGGAGACCCAGTACTTC.

The CDR3 is CASSYSTGVYRYGYTF. The CDR3 DNA reads as TGTGCCAGCAGTTACTCGACAGGGGTGTATCGATATGGCTACACCTTC. This chain connects TRBV6-2 or TRBV6-3 to TRBJ1-2; TRBD1 matches 8 bases. Looked up from germline, CDR1 is MNHEY and CDR2 is SVGEGT. After removal of 0 bases from V and 5 bases from J, the junction contained 8 bases not matched to a gene. The CDR3 sequence is 16 residues long.

The chain carries TRBV6-6 and TRBJ1-2; TRBD1 is a possible D gene (6 bases). Trimming took off 8 bases at V and 2 bases at J, with 9 bases between the two ends. The CDR3 is made up of 12 amino acids. Germline CDR1 is MNHNY and CDR2 is SVGAGI (reference sequence). CDR3 in DNA: TGTGCCAGCGGCCAGGGGAACTATGGCTACACCTTC. The encoded protein is CASGQGNYGYTF.

The chain carries TRBV15 and TRBJ2-1, with 10 positions matching TRBD1. The CDR3 contains 15 residues. Looked up from germline, CDR1 is LNHNV and CDR2 is YYDKDF (reference sequence). The J segment lost 5 bases and the V segment lost 1 base, leaving 2 bases of the junction unmatched. The CDR3 sequence: CATSRGTGGNNEQFF. The CDR3 nucleotides are TGTGCCACCAGCAGAGGGACAGGGGGGAACAATGAGCAGTTCTTC.